Listed below are T cell receptor beta chains from one sample, sequenced in a study of T cells in Graves' hyperthyroidism and ophthalmopathy. One entry per CDR3 protein, called by TCRdb with MiXCR from the multiplex PCR reads. The sample lists about 620,000 distinct CDR3 sequences, about a sixth occurring once. The sample consisted of blood. These receptors were taken from a woman in her twenties or thirties with Graves' hyperthyroidism. Both conserved end residues are part of each CDR3. The order of the fields is J gene, clone size, V gene, CDR3 protein. Some rows mark clone size as missing; the rest say once, few, many or name a class of expanded clone.

TRBJ2-7 | many | TRBV5-5 | CASNMRDRGIYEQYF
TRBJ2-7 | few | TRBV5-1 | CASSWDPYYEQYF
TRBJ2-1 | few | TRBV29-1 | CSVGPLTSVTYNEQFF
TRBJ1-2 | NA | TRBV6-1 | CASSEGPLGDYTF
TRBJ2-1 | many | TRBV27 | CASSYRLDYNEQFF
TRBJ2-3 | many | TRBV2 | CASSPPTSVTDTQYF
TRBJ1-3 | NA | TRBV6-1 | CASSEMGSSGNTIYF
TRBJ2-2 | many | TRBV5-1 | CASSAGAVTTGELFF
TRBJ2-5 | many | TRBV12-3/TRBV12-4 | CASRKQETQYF
TRBJ1-1 | many | TRBV6-6 | CASSYFPGQGAVNTEAFF
TRBJ2-7 | many | TRBV20-1 | CSARGLLTGGAYEQYF
TRBJ2-7 | many | TRBV6-1 | CASTPVAGPYEQYF
TRBJ1-1 | NA | TRBV6-5 | CASSYWTPGEMNTEAFF
TRBJ1-1 | NA | TRBV20-1 | CSARLPLFRDRGRRGEAFF
TRBJ2-1 | few | TRBV7-9 | CASSLGGLAGVEQFF
TRBJ2-5 | many | TRBV28 | CASSALTNQETQYF
TRBJ2-7 | many | TRBV18 | CASSPPGQGLGEQYF
TRBJ1-2 | few | TRBV6-5 | CASSYLEGGIYGYTF
TRBJ2-3 | many | TRBV18 | CASSASGTDTQYF
TRBJ1-5 | many | TRBV28 | CASSRYSGTGRQPQHF
TRBJ2-4 | NA | TRBV30 | CAWNPGQGARRENIQYF
TRBJ2-7 | few | TRBV5-6 | CASSRRLAGGYEQYF
TRBJ2-5 | many | TRBV7-2 | CASSFSGRQETQYF
TRBJ2-1 | many | TRBV2 | CASRDFDRDLEQFF
TRBJ2-2 | many | TRBV20-1 | CSGLAGADGELFF
TRBJ1-4 | few | TRBV28 | CASSQNNEKLFF
TRBJ2-2 | many | TRBV30 | CAWGTTGELFF
TRBJ2-5 | few | TRBV5-8 | CASVEVRGYQETQYF
TRBJ2-1 | many | TRBV30 | CAWSVRPITRSEQFF
TRBJ1-2 | many | TRBV2 | CASIRTRANYGYTF
TRBJ2-1 | NA | TRBV7-9 | CASSLVANYNEQFF
TRBJ2-1 | few | TRBV19 | CASNGAGPYNEQFF
TRBJ1-5 | many | TRBV6-2/TRBV6-3 | CASKTGVYSNQPQHF
TRBJ2-7 | few | TRBV7-3 | CASSLQEWSSFYYEQYF
TRBJ2-7 | few | TRBV30 | CATSGTSNYEQYF
TRBJ1-2 | many | TRBV20-1 | CSATDLANYGYTF
TRBJ1-4 | many | TRBV28 | CASSLTGTGVEKLFF
TRBJ2-5 | many | TRBV20-1 | CSAPRQTSGSGQYF
TRBJ2-1 | NA | TRBV18 | CASSPQTSGGRDNEQFF
TRBJ2-3 | few | TRBV7-3 | CASSFSSTGTDTQYF
TRBJ1-2 | NA | TRBV19 | CASSSLGEHANYGYTF
TRBJ1-6 | few | TRBV3-1 | CASSQDPVSPLHF
TRBJ1-2 | NA | TRBV24-1 | CATSEPGTASYGYTF
TRBJ2-2 | NA | TRBV29-1 | CSVGTGYTGELFF
TRBJ2-1 | many | TRBV3-1 | CASSQDLHEQFF
TRBJ1-6 | few | TRBV6-1 | CASRLDRVSPLHF
TRBJ2-1 | many | TRBV10-3 | CAISESLPTSGYNEQFF
TRBJ2-3 | NA | TRBV9 | CASSVGWNADTQYF
TRBJ2-3 | many | TRBV3-1 | CASSHSGRHPLTDTQYF
TRBJ2-1 | NA | TRBV30 | CAWTAASGRGSYNEQFF
TRBJ1-1 | many | TRBV29-1 | CSVEGGPTEAFF
TRBJ2-3 | many | TRBV2 | CASRASGFTDTQYF
TRBJ2-3 | once | TRBV19 | CASSNGLAATDTQYF
TRBJ1-1 | NA | TRBV19 | CASSPQTNTEAFF
TRBJ1-2 | NA | TRBV4-1 | CASSQEPRDGDYGYTF
TRBJ1-1 | NA | TRBV3-1 | CASSHLTGRNTEAFF
TRBJ2-2 | many | TRBV2 | CASSAGLANTGELFF
TRBJ2-1 | few | TRBV19 | CASSTRLSGTQEQFF
TRBJ2-1 | NA | TRBV9 | CASSVAPLLAGVLNEQFF
TRBJ2-7 | many | TRBV7-2 | CASSPRTARGSYEQYF